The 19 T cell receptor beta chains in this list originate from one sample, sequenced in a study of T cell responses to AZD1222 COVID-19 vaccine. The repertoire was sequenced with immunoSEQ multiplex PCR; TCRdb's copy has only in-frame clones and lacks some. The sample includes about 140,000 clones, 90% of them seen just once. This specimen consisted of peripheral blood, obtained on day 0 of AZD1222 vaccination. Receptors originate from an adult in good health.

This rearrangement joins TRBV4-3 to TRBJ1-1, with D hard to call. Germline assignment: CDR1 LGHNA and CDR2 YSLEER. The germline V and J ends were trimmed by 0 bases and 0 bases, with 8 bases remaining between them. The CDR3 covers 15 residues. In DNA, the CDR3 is TGCGCCAGCAGCCAAGAGGCCTCCCTGAACACTGAAGCTTTCTTT. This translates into CASSQEASLNTEAFF.

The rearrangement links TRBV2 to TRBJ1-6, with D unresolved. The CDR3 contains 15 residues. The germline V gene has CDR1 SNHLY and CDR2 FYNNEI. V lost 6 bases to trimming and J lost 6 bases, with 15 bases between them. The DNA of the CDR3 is TGTGCCAGCAGCGAGATCCCGGGGAGTAATTCACCCCTCCACTTT. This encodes CASSEIPGSNSPLHF.

CDR3 DNA: TGTGCCAGCAGGCTGACTAGCGGGAGCTCGGTGGAGCAGTACTTC. Protein: CASRLTSGSSVEQYF. The chain uses TRBV11-2 and TRBJ2-7, with 12 bases lining up with TRBD2. Germline loops: CDR1 SGHAT, CDR2 FQNNGV. V was clipped by 6 bases and J by 7 bases; unmatched bases: 10. The CDR3 consists of 15 residues.

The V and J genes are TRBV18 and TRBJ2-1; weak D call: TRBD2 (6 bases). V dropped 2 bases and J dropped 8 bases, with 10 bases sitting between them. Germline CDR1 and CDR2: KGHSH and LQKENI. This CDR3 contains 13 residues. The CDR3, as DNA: TGTGCCAGCTCACCAAATAGCGGCTATGAGCAGTTCTTC. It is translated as CASSPNSGYEQFF. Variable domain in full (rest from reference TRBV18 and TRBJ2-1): NAGVMQNPRHLVRRRGQEARLRCSPMKGHSHVYWYRQLPEEGLKFMVYLQKENIIDESGMPKERFSAEFPKEGPSILRIQQVVRGDSAAYFCASSPNSGYEQFFGPGTRLTVL.

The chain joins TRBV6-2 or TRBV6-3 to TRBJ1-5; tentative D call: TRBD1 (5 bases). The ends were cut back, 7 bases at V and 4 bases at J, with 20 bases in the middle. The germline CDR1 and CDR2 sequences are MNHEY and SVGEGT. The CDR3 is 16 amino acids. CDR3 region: CASTPGWARDNQPQHF. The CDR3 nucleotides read TGTGCCAGCACCCCAGGATGGGCCAGGGATAATCAGCCCCAGCATTTT.

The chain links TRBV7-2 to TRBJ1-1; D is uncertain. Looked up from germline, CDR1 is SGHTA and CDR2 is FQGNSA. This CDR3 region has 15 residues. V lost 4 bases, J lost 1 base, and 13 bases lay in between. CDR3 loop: CASSSRGGQNTEAFF. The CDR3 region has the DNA TGTGCCAGCAGCTCTCGAGGAGGGCAGAACACTGAAGCTTTCTTT.

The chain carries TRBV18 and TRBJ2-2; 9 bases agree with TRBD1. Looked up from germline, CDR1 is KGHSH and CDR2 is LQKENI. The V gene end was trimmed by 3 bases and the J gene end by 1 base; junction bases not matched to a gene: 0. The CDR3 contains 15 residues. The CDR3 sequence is CASSPDRGNTGELFF. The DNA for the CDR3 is TGTGCCAGCTCACCGGACAGGGGGAACACCGGGGAGCTGTTTTTT.

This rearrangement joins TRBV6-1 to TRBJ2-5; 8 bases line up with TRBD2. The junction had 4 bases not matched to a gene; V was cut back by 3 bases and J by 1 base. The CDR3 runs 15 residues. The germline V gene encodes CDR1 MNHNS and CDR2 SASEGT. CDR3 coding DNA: TGTGCCAGCAGTGACCTCGGGGGGGGCCAAGAGACCCAGTACTTC. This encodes CASSDLGGGQETQYF.

Here the CDR3 reads CASSQDLAGNTIYF. In DNA form, the CDR3 reads TGTGCCAGCAGCCAAGATCTGGCAGGAAACACCATATATTTT. The rearrangement uses TRBV14 and TRBJ1-3, with D hard to call. The CDR3 sequence is 14 residues long. Trimming cost V 0 bases and J 4 bases, with 7 bases left between them. The germline V gene has CDR1 SGHDN and CDR2 FVKESK. Full variable domain (missing parts from reference TRBV14 and TRBJ1-3): EAGVTQFPSHSVIEKGQTVTLRCDPISGHDNLYWYRRVMGKEIKFLLHFVKESKQDESGMPNNRFLAERTGGTYSTLKVQPAELEDSGVYFCASSQDLAGNTIYFGEGSWLTVV.

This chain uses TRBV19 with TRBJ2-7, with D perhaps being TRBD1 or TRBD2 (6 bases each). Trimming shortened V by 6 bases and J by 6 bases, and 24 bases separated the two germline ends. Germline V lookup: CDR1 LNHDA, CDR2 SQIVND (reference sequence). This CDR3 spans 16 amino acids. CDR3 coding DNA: TGTGCCAGTAGCCCTAAAGGGGGGACACGGACGAGCGAGCAGTACTTC. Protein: CASSPKGGTRTSEQYF.

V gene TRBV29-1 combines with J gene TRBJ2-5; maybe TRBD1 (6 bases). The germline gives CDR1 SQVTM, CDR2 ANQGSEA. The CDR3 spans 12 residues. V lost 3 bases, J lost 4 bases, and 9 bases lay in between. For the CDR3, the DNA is TGCAGCGTTGAGGAGACAGGAGAGACCCAGTACTTC. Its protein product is CSVEETGETQYF.

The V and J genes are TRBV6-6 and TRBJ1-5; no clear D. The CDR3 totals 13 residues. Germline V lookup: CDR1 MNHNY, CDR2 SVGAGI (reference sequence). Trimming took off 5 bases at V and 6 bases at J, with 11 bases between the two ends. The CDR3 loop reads CASSPDWGQPQHF. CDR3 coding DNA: TGTGCCAGCAGTCCTGATTGGGGTCAGCCCCAGCATTTT.

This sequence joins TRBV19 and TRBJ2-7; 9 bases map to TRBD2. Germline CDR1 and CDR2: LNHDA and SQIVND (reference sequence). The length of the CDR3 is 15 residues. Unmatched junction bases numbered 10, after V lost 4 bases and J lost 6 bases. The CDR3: CASSTLAGVLSEQYF. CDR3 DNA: TGTGCCAGTAGTACCTTAGCGGGAGTGTTATCCGAGCAGTACTTC.

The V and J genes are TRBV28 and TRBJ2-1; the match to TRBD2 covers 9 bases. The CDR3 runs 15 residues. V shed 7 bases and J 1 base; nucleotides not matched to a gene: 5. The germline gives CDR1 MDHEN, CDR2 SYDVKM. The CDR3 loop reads CASNRLAASYNEQFF. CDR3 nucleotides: TGTGCCAGCAATCGACTAGCGGCATCCTACAATGAGCAGTTCTTC.

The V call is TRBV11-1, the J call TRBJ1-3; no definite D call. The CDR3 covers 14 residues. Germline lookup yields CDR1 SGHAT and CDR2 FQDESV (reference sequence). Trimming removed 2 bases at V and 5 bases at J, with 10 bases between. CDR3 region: CASSLNGFRNTIYF. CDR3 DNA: TGTGCCAGCAGCTTAAACGGATTCCGAAACACCATATATTTT.

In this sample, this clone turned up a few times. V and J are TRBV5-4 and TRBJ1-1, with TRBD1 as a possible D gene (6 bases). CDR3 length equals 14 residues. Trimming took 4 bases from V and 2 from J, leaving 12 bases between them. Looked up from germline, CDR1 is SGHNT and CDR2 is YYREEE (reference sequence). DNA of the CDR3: TGTGCCAGCAGCCGACAGGAGTTTAACACTGAAGCTTTCTTT. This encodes CASSRQEFNTEAFF.

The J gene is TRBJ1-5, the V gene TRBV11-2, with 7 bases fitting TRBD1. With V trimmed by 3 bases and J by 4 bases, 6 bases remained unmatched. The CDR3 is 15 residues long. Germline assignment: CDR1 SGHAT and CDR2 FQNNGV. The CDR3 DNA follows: TGTGCCAGCAGCTTGACAGGGAGACTGAATCAGCCCCAGCATTTT. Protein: CASSLTGRLNQPQHF. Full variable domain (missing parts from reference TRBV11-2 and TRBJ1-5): EAGVAQSPRYKIIEKRQSVAFWCNPISGHATLYWYQQILGQGPKLLIQFQNNGVVDDSQLPKDRFSAERLKGVDSTLKIQPAKLEDSAVYLCASSLTGRLNQPQHFGDGTRLSIL.

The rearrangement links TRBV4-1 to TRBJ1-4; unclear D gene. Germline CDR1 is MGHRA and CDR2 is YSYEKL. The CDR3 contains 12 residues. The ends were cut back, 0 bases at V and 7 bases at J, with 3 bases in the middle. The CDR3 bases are TGCGCCAGCAGCCAAGAAGCTGAAAAACTGTTTTTT. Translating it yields CASSQEAEKLFF.

The CDR3 sequence is CSVAEGANSPLHF. The CDR3 DNA reads TGCAGCGTAGCCGAGGGCGCTAATTCACCCCTCCACTTT. This chain joins TRBV29-1 and TRBJ1-6; D gene ambiguous. This CDR3 has 13 residues. Germline values: CDR1 SQVTM, CDR2 ANQGSEA. Trimming took off 6 bases at V and 6 bases at J, with 12 bases between the two ends.